This T cell receptor beta chain was identified during a study of immune evolution from preneoplasia to lung adenocarcinoma. On the study more broadly: HLA loss of heterozygosity: roughly 6.6% AIS, less than 18% MIA, around 35% ADC, none AAH.

Study-wide findings and caveats: Later-stage lesions seemingly showed higher T cell density and diversity than normal lung. Top clone share appeared to fall from AAH through AIS, MIA, adenocarcinoma. KRAS-mutant nodules had the highest T cell clonality.

CDR1 is SGHRS and CDR2 is YFSETQ in the germline V gene. The V and J ends lost 0 bases and 2 bases, in that order; junction bases with no gene match: 5. The CDR3 extends over 17 amino acids. A remark on this clone: Its specificity is unknown.

Produced via immunoSEQ multiplex PCR; TCRdb's table is partial and in-frame only. In the table there are about 10,000 clones, 86% of which are singletons. Source material: FFPE invasive lung adenocarcinoma tissue. The chain combines TRBV5-1 with TRBJ2-3; TRBD2 matches 11 bases. This clonotype originated in a person aged 70 to 85 with invasive lung adenocarcinoma. CDR3 nucleotide sequence: TGCGCCAGCAGCTTGGCGGCTAGCGGGGGGACCACAGATACGCAGTATTTT. Translation: CASSLAASGGTTDTQYF. Full variable domain (missing parts from reference TRBV5-1 and TRBJ2-3): KAGVTQTPRYLIKTRGQQVTLSCSPISGHRSVSWYQQTPGQGLQFLFEYFSETQRNKGNFPGRFSGRQFSNSRSEMNVSTLELGDSALYLCASSLAASGGTTDTQYFGPGTRLTVL.